This T cell receptor beta chain originates from a study of identical twins. Among all donors, each was a healthy Caucasian. The CDR3 runs to 12 residues. A remark on this clonotype: One end of the junction is discordant with germline, which a read error may explain.

In TCRdb, the 5' RACE reads were re-called with MiXCR into one record per CDR3 protein. Altogether 1.5 million to 2 million distinct CDR3 sequences are present, more than 30% being singletons, with the ten largest covering roughly 0.3%. The chain links TRBV12-3 or TRBV12-4 to TRBJ1-6; D is undetermined. The clonotype originates from a newborn girl in good health. Sequencing was performed on cord blood. The CDR3 nucleotides read TGTGCCAGCAGTTTAGCGAGATCACCCCCCCACTTT. Amino acids: CASSLARSPPHF.